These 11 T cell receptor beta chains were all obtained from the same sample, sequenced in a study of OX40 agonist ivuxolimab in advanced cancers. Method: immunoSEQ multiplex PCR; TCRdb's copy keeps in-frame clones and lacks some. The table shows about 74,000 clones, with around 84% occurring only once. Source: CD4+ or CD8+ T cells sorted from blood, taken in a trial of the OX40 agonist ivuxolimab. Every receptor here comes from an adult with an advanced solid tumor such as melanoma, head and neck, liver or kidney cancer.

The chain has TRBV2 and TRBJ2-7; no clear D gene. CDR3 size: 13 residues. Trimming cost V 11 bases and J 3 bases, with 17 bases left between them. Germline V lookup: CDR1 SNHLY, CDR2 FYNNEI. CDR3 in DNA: TGTGCCGGGTCAACGAGCCCTAACTACGAGCAGTACTTC. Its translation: CAGSTSPNYEQYF. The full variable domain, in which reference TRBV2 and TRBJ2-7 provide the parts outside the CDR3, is EPEVTQTPSHQVTQMGQEVILRCVPISNHLYFYWYRQILGQKVEFLVSFYNNEISEKSEIFDDQFSVERPDGSNFTLKIRSTKLEDSAMYFCAGSTSPNYEQYFGPGTRLTVT.

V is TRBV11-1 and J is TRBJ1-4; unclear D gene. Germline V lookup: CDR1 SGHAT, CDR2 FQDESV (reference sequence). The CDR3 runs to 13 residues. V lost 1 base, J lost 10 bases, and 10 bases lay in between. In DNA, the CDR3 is TGTGCCAGCAGCTTAGAGGTGGTTGGAAAACTGTTTTTT. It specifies CASSLEVVGKLFF.

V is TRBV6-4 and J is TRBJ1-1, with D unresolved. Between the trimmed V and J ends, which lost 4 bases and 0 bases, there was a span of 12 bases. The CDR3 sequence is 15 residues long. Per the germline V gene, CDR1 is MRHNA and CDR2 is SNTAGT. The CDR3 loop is CASSANGRLNTEAFF. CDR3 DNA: TGTGCCAGCAGTGCGAACGGACGTCTGAACACTGAAGCTTTCTTT.

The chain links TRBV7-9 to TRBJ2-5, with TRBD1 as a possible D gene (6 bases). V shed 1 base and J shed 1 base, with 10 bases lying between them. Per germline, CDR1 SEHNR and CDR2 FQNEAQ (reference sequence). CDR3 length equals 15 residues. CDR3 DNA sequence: TGTGCCAGCAGCTTAGACAGGACAGTCCAAGAGACCCAGTACTTC. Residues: CASSLDRTVQETQYF.

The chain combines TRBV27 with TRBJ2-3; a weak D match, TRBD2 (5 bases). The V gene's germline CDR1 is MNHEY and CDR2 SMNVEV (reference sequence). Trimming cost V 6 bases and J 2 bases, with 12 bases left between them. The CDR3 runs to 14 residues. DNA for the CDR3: TGTGCCAGCAGGGTTAGCGTCCCCACAGATACGCAGTATTTT. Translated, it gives CASRVSVPTDTQYF.

Here the CDR3 reads CASSLWLTGELFF. CDR3 sequence (DNA): TGTGCCAGCAGCTTATGGTTAACCGGGGAGCTGTTTTTT. V and J are TRBV11-2 and TRBJ2-2, with D uncertain. Trimming stripped 2 bases from V and 5 bases from J, with 6 bases between. The CDR3 spans 13 residues. CDR1 SGHAT and CDR2 FQNNGV come from the germline V gene. Full variable domain (remainder filled in from reference TRBV11-2 and TRBJ2-2): EAGVAQSPRYKIIEKRQSVAFWCNPISGHATLYWYQQILGQGPKLLIQFQNNGVVDDSQLPKDRFSAERLKGVDSTLKIQPAKLEDSAVYLCASSLWLTGELFFGEGSRLTVL.

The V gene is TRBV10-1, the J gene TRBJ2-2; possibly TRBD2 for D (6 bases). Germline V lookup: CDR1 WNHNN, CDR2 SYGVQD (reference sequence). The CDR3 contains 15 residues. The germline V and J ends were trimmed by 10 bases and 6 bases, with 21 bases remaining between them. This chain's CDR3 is CATSEAGNEPGELFF. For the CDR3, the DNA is TGCGCCACCTCCGAAGCGGGTAACGAGCCCGGGGAGCTGTTTTTT.

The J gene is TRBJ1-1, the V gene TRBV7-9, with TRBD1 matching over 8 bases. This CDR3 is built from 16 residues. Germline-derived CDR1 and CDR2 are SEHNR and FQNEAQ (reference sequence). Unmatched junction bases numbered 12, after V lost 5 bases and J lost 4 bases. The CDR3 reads CASSRTQGAQGTEAFF. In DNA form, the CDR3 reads TGTGCCAGCAGCCGCACCCAGGGGGCACAAGGCACTGAAGCTTTCTTT.

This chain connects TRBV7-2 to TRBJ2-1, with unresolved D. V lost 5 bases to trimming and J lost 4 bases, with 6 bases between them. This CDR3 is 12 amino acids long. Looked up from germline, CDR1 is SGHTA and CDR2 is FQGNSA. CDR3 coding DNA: TGTGCCAGCAGCCTACGATACAATGAGCAGTTCTTC. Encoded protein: CASSLRYNEQFF.

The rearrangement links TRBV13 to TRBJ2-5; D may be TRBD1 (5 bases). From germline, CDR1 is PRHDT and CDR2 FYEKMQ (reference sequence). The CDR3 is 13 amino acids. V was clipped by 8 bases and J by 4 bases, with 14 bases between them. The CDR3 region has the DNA TGTGCCAGCCGCCCGATTCAGGGAGAGACCCAGTACTTC. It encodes CASRPIQGETQYF.

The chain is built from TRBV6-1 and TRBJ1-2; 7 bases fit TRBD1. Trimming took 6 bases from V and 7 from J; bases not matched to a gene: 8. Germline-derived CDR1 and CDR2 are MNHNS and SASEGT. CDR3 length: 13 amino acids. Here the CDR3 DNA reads TGTGCCAGCAGCCAGACAGGGACGCGTGGCTACACCTTC. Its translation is CASSQTGTRGYTF.